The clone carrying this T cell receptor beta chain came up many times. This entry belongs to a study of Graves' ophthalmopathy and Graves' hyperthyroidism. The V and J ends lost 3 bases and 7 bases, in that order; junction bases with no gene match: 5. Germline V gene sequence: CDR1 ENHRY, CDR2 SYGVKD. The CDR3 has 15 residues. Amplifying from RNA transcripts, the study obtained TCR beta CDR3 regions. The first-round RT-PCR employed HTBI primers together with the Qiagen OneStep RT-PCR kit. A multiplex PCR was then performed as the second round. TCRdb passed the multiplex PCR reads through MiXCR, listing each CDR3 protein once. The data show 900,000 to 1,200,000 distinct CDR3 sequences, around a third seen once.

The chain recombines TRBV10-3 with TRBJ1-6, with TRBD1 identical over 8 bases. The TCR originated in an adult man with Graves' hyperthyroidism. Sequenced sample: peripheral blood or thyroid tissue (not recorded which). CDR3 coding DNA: TGTGCCATCAGTGACAGGGGGCTACGGAATTCACCCCTCCACTTT. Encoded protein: CAISDRGLRNSPLHF.